The 21 T cell receptor beta chains below all came from one sample that was sequenced in a study of graft-versus-host responses after intestinal transplantation. These receptors have no identified antigens. Sequencing was performed with immunoSEQ multiplex PCR; in TCRdb, only in-frame clones are kept and a portion is missing. The table lists about 90,000 clones, just under 95% of them singletons. Sequencing used unstimulated CD8+ T cells sorted from spleen or lymph node cells, obtained before transplant. The receptors were gathered from a human donor who was the organ donor for an intestinal transplant.

This chain connects TRBV5-6 to TRBJ2-7, with TRBD1 matching 10 bases. The germline CDR1 and CDR2 sequences are SGHDT and YYEEEE. There are 14 residues in the CDR3. V trimming: 3 bases; J trimming: 3 bases; junction bases outside the gene matches: 3. The CDR3 is CASSYGTGVYEQYF. In DNA, the CDR3 is TGTGCCAGCAGCTACGGGACAGGGGTCTACGAGCAGTACTTC.

The chain couples TRBV27 to TRBJ2-7; TRBD1 agrees at 9 bases. The length of the CDR3 is 16 residues. The germline gives CDR1 MNHEY, CDR2 SMNVEV (reference sequence). Trimming at V came to 5 bases and at J to 2 bases, leaving 10 bases not matched to a gene. The CDR3 nucleotides read TGTGCCAGCAGTCCGGAGGGACAGGGAGTACCCTACGAGCAGTACTTC. Translated: CASSPEGQGVPYEQYF.

The chain carries TRBV29-1 and TRBJ1-2, with D perhaps TRBD1 (6 bases). Trimming took 6 bases from V and 7 from J, leaving 15 bases between them. Germline-derived CDR1 and CDR2 are SQVTM and ANQGSEA. This CDR3 is 12 amino acids long. CDR3 sequence: CSVEDSVLGYTF. The CDR3 DNA sequence: TGCAGCGTGGAGGACAGTGTGCTTGGCTACACCTTC. Full variable domain (remainder filled in from reference TRBV29-1 and TRBJ1-2): SAVISQKPSRDICQRGTSLTIQCQVDSQVTMMFWYRQQPGQSLTLIATANQGSEATYESGFVIDKFPISRPNLTFSTLTVSNMSPEDSSIYLCSVEDSVLGYTFGSGTRLTVV.

The chain employs TRBV9 and TRBJ2-5; 10 bases fit TRBD2. The V gene end was trimmed by 3 bases and the J gene end by 5 bases; junction bases not matched to a gene: 7. The CDR3 loop spans 15 amino acids. CDR1 SGDLS and CDR2 YYNGEE come from the germline V gene. CDR3 loop: CASSAGSGGAETQYF. CDR3 bases: TGTGCCAGCAGCGCCGGGAGCGGGGGGGCGGAGACCCAGTACTTC.

The chain has TRBV21-1 and TRBJ1-4. TRBV21-1 is tagged as a pseudogene. The CDR3 runs 11 residues. The CDR3 nucleotides read TGTGCCAGCAGCACGGGTGAAAAACTGTTTTTT. Encoded protein: CASSTGEKLFF.

J is TRBJ2-7 and V is TRBV27; 9 bases agree with TRBD1. Germline assignment: CDR1 MNHEY and CDR2 SMNVEV (reference sequence). This CDR3 is 12 amino acids long. After removal of 6 bases from V and 6 bases from J, the junction contained 3 bases not matched to a gene. The CDR3 reads CASRDRGGEQYF. The CDR3, as DNA: TGTGCCAGCAGGGACAGGGGTGGCGAGCAGTACTTC.

The gene calls are TRBV13 and TRBJ2-1, with 8 nucleotides matching TRBD2. Trimming at V came to 5 bases and at J to 8 bases, leaving 14 bases not matched to a gene. The CDR3 is 16 amino acids. From germline, CDR1 is PRHDT and CDR2 FYEKMQ (reference sequence). The CDR3 protein is CASSINPGLALDEQFF. The CDR3 region has the DNA TGTGCCAGCAGCATAAACCCAGGACTAGCCCTGGATGAGCAGTTCTTC.

A few counts support this clone. This chain joins TRBV28 and TRBJ1-5; D gene unclear. The germline CDR1 and CDR2 sequences are MDHEN and SYDVKM. Trimming removed 5 bases at V and 0 bases at J, with 11 bases between. CDR3 size: 15 residues. CDR3 nucleotides: TGTGCCAGCAGTAACAGAGACTATAGCAATCAGCCCCAGCATTTT. Protein: CASSNRDYSNQPQHF.

This clone appeared once. The chain couples TRBV5-6 to TRBJ2-1; D call uncertain. This CDR3 comprises 11 residues. Germline CDR1 SGHDT, CDR2 YYEEEE. V gave up 5 bases and J gave up 3 bases, with 3 bases separating them. The CDR3 coding sequence is TGTGCCAGCAGTATCTACAATGAGCAGTTCTTC. Its protein product is CASSIYNEQFF.

The chain employs TRBV7-3 and TRBJ1-2, with TRBD1 as a possible D gene (6 bases). Germline V gene sequence: CDR1 SGHTA, CDR2 FQGTGA. This CDR3 is 11 amino acids long. V lost 8 bases, J lost 6 bases, and 10 bases lay in between. CDR3 amino acids: CASQGFDGYTF. CDR3 bases: TGTGCCAGCCAGGGGTTCGATGGCTACACCTTC.

The rearrangement uses TRBV6-1 and TRBJ2-7, with a possible D match to TRBD2 (7 bases). CDR3 length: 13 residues. CDR1 and CDR2 (germline): MNHNS, SASEGT. Trimming cost V 6 bases and J 1 base, with 10 bases left between them. The CDR3 loop is CASRGGLSYEQYF. CDR3 sequence (DNA): TGTGCCAGCAGGGGGGGGCTTTCCTACGAGCAGTACTTC.

V gene TRBV7-3 combines with J gene TRBJ2-5; 11 bases match TRBD1. The end of the DNA fits TRBJ2-7 better, so the J call may be wrong. The CDR3 runs to 17 residues. Germline CDR1 and CDR2: SGHTA and FQGTGA. The CDR3 sequence is CASSLPSRDRGAYEQYF. The DNA for the CDR3 is TGTGCCAGCAGCTTACCCAGTAGGGACAGGGGGGCCTACGAGCAGTACTTC.

This chain uses TRBV15 with TRBJ1-5; no clear D gene. Per germline, CDR1 LNHNV and CDR2 YYDKDF (reference sequence). This CDR3 has 16 residues. V shed 5 bases and J shed 11 bases, with 25 bases lying between them. Here the CDR3 reads CATSDVLGPPSQSQHF. For the CDR3, the DNA is TGTGCCACCAGCGATGTCCTCGGCCCTCCCTCACAGTCCCAGCATTTT.

CDR3 nucleotides: TGTGCCAGCACCAGCCGACTAGCGGGGGGCAGGGGGGTGGACAAAAACATTCAGTACTTC. This sequence encodes CASTSRLAGGRGVDKNIQYF. The chain joins TRBV2 to TRBJ2-4, with 13 nucleotides matching TRBD2. The V segment lost 7 bases and the J segment 3 bases; nucleotides outside the gene matches: 18. The CDR3 has 20 amino acids. From germline, CDR1 is SNHLY and CDR2 FYNNEI.

The chain recombines TRBV27 with TRBJ2-5; D might be TRBD2 (5 bases). The CDR3 covers 13 residues. CDR1 is MNHEY and CDR2 is SMNVEV in the germline V gene (reference sequence). Trimming stripped 4 bases from V and 11 bases from J, with 17 bases between. CDR3 sequence reads: CASSWRALGEQYF. CDR3 coding DNA: TGTGCCAGCAGTTGGCGGGCTTTGGGTGAGCAGTACTTC.

The chain is built from TRBV6-5 and TRBJ2-7; 7 bases agree with TRBD2. The germline V gene encodes CDR1 MNHEY and CDR2 SVGAGI. The CDR3 is 13 amino acids. V lost 2 bases, J lost 7 bases, and 5 bases stayed unmatched. The CDR3 nucleotides are TGTGCCAGCAGTTACGGGCGCGGGGGAGAGCAGTACTTC. Translated, it gives CASSYGRGGEQYF.

This clone was observed a single time. The V gene is TRBV7-3, the J gene TRBJ2-3; D unresolved. Trimming left V 6 bases short and J 0 bases short, with 7 bases between. The CDR3 totals 13 residues. In germline, CDR1 is SGHTA, CDR2 FQGTGA. CDR3 loop: CASRAGSTDTQYF. In DNA, the CDR3 is TGTGCCAGCAGGGCCGGGAGCACAGATACGCAGTATTTT.

CDR3 in amino acids: CASMGGPATDTQYF. The CDR3 DNA is TGTGCCAGTATGGGGGGACCGGCGACAGATACGCAGTATTTT. The J gene is TRBJ2-3, the V gene TRBV19; tentative D call: TRBD2 (6 bases). Germline CDR1 reads LNHDA; CDR2 reads SQIVND (reference sequence). The CDR3 contains 14 residues. Deletions cut 7 bases from V and 3 bases from J, with 14 bases between. Full variable domain (outside the CDR3, taken from reference TRBV19 and TRBJ2-3): DGGITQSPKYLFRKEGQNVTLSCEQNLNHDAMYWYRQDPGQGLRLIYYSQIVNDFQKGDIAEGYSVSREKKESFPLTVTSAQKNPTAFYLCASMGGPATDTQYFGPGTRLTVL.

The chain couples TRBV19 to TRBJ2-7, with TRBD2 as a possible D gene (6 bases). Germline assignment: CDR1 LNHDA and CDR2 SQIVND (reference sequence). The CDR3 spans 15 residues. Between the trimmed V and J ends, which lost 0 bases and 4 bases, there was a span of 13 bases. This chain's CDR3 is CASSIDLPSAYEQYF. CDR3 nucleotide sequence: TGTGCCAGTAGTATAGATCTCCCTAGCGCGTACGAGCAGTACTTC.

This sequence joins TRBV27 and TRBJ1-4; unclear D gene. From germline, CDR1 is MNHEY and CDR2 SMNVEV (reference sequence). V shed 7 bases and J shed 10 bases, with 13 bases lying between them. This CDR3 has 12 amino acids. The CDR3 nucleotides read TGTGCCAGCATGGGTCCGGCGGGAAAACTGTTTTTT. Its protein is CASMGPAGKLFF.

The V and J genes are TRBV4-3 and TRBJ2-7, with D maybe TRBD2 (5 bases). Trimming took 0 bases from V and 3 from J, leaving 15 bases between them. The CDR3 extends over 16 amino acids. In germline, CDR1 is LGHNA, CDR2 YSLEER. CDR3 bases: TGCGCCAGCAGCCAAGAAGTAGCGACAATACTCTACGAGCAGTACTTC. Its translation: CASSQEVATILYEQYF.